This TCR beta chain was sequenced in a study of blood T cells in healthy people across ages. Broader study findings: Among T cells, TCR beta diversity per million cells dropped roughly linearly as age rose. Higher naive T cell percentage went strongly together with higher TCR beta diversity.

Donors ranged from roughly 6 to 90 years old and were healthy Caucasians in Russia. The CDR3 runs 16 residues. In germline, CDR1 is SGHTA, CDR2 FQGNSA. With V trimmed by 3 bases and J by 3 bases, 5 bases remained unmatched. Alongside a J-beta primer mix, a sample-barcoded 5' primer served in a second PCR lasting about 7 to 11 cycles. Each CDR3 protein is one row after TCRdb ran MiXCR on the 5' RACE reads. The sample lists some 1.4 million distinct CDR3 sequences; 35% to 45% were seen once. With regard to this clonotype: The antigen remains undetermined.

The chain uses TRBV7-2 and TRBJ2-1; the match to TRBD2 covers 10 bases. Sequenced sample: blood. The sequence derives from a woman aged 18-29 years in good health. In DNA, the CDR3 is TGTGCCAGCAGCTTCCTAGCGGGGGTCGGCTACAATGAGCAGTTCTTC. Protein sequence: CASSFLAGVGYNEQFF.